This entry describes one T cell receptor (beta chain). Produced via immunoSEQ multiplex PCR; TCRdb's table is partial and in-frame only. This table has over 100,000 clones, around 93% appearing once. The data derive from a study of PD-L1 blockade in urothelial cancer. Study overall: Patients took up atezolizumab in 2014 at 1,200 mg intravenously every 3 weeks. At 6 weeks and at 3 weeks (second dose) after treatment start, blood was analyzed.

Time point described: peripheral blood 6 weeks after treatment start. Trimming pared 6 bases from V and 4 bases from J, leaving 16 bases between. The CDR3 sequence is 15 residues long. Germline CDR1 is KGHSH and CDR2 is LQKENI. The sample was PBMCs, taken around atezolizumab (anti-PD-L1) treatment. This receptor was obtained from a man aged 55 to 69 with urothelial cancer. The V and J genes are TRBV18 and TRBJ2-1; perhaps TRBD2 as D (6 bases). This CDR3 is CASSPGGTTYNEQFF. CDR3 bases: TGTGCCAGCTCCCCCGGAGGGACCACATACAATGAGCAGTTCTTC.